The 16 T cell receptor beta chains listed next were all sequenced from one sample in a study of T cells after yellow fever vaccination. From the 5' RACE reads, TCRdb called clonotypes with MiXCR, one entry per CDR3 protein. The sample has some 300,000 distinct CDR3 sequences; 8.7% are singletons. The sequenced sample was CD4+ T cells sorted from PBMCs, obtained 5 days after the yellow fever booster vaccination. The receptors originated from a young man who received the YFV17D yellow fever vaccine.

In this sample, this clonotype turned up many times. This sequence joins TRBV4-3 and TRBJ2-4, with 9 bases fitting TRBD1. V was pared by 4 bases and J by 4 bases, with 8 bases of the junction left unmatched. The CDR3 is 16 residues long. Germline values: CDR1 LGHNA, CDR2 YSLEER. CDR3 residues: CASSLGGQGSKNIQYF. The CDR3 DNA sequence: TGCGCCAGCAGCCTCGGGGGACAGGGCTCGAAAAACATTCAGTACTTC.

This clonotype was observed a few times. The chain uses TRBV18 and TRBJ2-3; D unclear. This CDR3 is built from 14 residues. CDR1 is KGHSH, CDR2 LQKENI, per germline. V gave up 4 bases and J gave up 7 bases, with 15 bases separating them. The CDR3 DNA reads TGTGCCAGCTCACTCCCCCCGATGCAGAATACGCAGTATTTT. Encoded protein: CASSLPPMQNTQYF.

The CDR3 sequence: CASSPRASQETQYF. The CDR3 region has the DNA TGTGCCAGCAGCCCCCGTGCGTCCCAAGAGACCCAGTACTTC. The V and J genes are TRBV7-2 and TRBJ2-5; D is unclear. The CDR3 contains 14 residues. V lost 5 bases to trimming and J lost 1 base, with 11 bases between them. Germline V gives CDR1 SGHTA, CDR2 FQGNSA.

This clonotype was found a few times. The J gene is TRBJ1-6, the V gene TRBV14, with D possibly being TRBD1 (5 bases). This CDR3 comprises 16 residues. Germline V gene lookup returns CDR1 SGHDN and CDR2 FVKESK. Trimming removed 4 bases at V and 3 bases at J, with 13 bases between. In nucleotides, the CDR3 is TGTGCCAGCAGCCCGGGGACGAGGGGCTATAATTCACCCCTCCACTTT. It is translated as CASSPGTRGYNSPLHF.

This clonotype was recorded a few times. The chain uses TRBV10-3 and TRBJ2-2, with D perhaps matching TRBD2 (6 bases). The CDR3 is made up of 14 amino acids. Trimming took off 0 bases at V and 6 bases at J, with 8 bases between the two ends. The germline CDR1 and CDR2 sequences are ENHRY and SYGVKD. This CDR3 is CAISESREAGELFF. CDR3 nucleotide sequence: TGTGCCATCAGTGAGTCTAGGGAGGCCGGGGAGCTGTTTTTT.

The chain uses TRBV7-2 and TRBJ1-1; TRBD1 might be the D (6 bases). This CDR3 contains 14 residues. Deletions cut 10 bases from V and 0 bases from J, with 15 bases between. Per germline, CDR1 SGHTA and CDR2 FQGNSA. The chain's CDR3 is CATARGAVNTEAFF. The DNA of the CDR3 is TGTGCCACCGCCCGGGGGGCAGTGAACACTGAAGCTTTCTTT.

This clonotype was seen more than once but under ten times. CDR3 region: CASSPREPSGNTIYF. CDR3 coding DNA: TGCGCCAGCAGCCCGAGGGAGCCCTCTGGAAACACCATATATTTT. V gene TRBV4-1 combines with J gene TRBJ1-3; no clear D. This CDR3 has 15 residues. Trimming stripped 4 bases from V and 0 bases from J, with 10 bases between. Germline V gene sequence: CDR1 MGHRA, CDR2 YSYEKL.

This rearrangement joins TRBV29-1 to TRBJ1-2; D gene ambiguous. The germline CDR1 and CDR2 sequences are SQVTM and ANQGSEA. The V and J ends lost 2 bases and 4 bases respectively, with 11 bases between them. The CDR3 has 13 residues. The chain's CDR3 is CSVEKGQLYGYTF. The CDR3 DNA sequence: TGCAGCGTTGAAAAAGGCCAGCTCTATGGCTACACCTTC.

The chain links TRBV5-1 to TRBJ2-7; D gene ambiguous. The ends were cut back, 0 bases at V and 4 bases at J, with 5 bases in the middle. Germline V gives CDR1 SGHRS, CDR2 YFSETQ. The length of the CDR3 is 12 residues. Written as DNA, the CDR3 is TGCGCCAGCAGCTTGGTAAGGTACGAGCAGTACTTC. Its protein product is CASSLVRYEQYF.

The gene calls are TRBV3-1 and TRBJ1-6, with a tentative D call TRBD1 (6 bases). Deletions cut 4 bases from V and 7 bases from J, with 17 bases between. Germline CDR1 and CDR2: LGHDT and YNNKEL (reference sequence). The CDR3 length is 16 residues. The CDR3 sequence: CASSPVGGAPNSPLHF. CDR3 nucleotides: TGTGCCAGCAGCCCCGTTGGGGGGGCCCCCAATTCACCCCTCCACTTT.

The gene calls are TRBV5-4 and TRBJ1-6; perhaps TRBD1 as D (5 bases). CDR1 and CDR2 (germline): SGHNT, YYREEE (reference sequence). V was pared by 4 bases and J by 5 bases, with 13 bases between. CDR3 length: 15 residues. This CDR3 reads CASSPGQGDNSPLHF. CDR3 in DNA: TGTGCCAGCAGCCCGGGGCAGGGAGATAATTCACCCCTCCACTTT.

The chain employs TRBV6-1 and TRBJ1-2, with no clear D. This CDR3 is 16 amino acids long. Germline CDR1 and CDR2: MNHNS and SASEGT. Trimming cost V 0 bases and J 8 bases, with 19 bases left between them. CDR3 nucleotides: TGTGCCAGCAGTGAAGCGGGAGGGAGCGCGCAGTACGGCTACACCTTC. This gives the protein CASSEAGGSAQYGYTF.

This clonotype appeared a few times. The V gene is TRBV5-5, the J gene TRBJ1-2; perhaps TRBD1 as D (6 bases). Trimming took 3 bases from V and 7 from J, leaving 19 bases between them. Germline CDR1 SGHKS, CDR2 YYEKEE (reference sequence). CDR3 size: 15 residues. CDR3: CASSSPFRGAFGYTF. The CDR3 bases are TGTGCCAGCAGCTCCCCCTTTCGGGGGGCGTTTGGCTACACCTTC. The full variable domain, its missing parts supplied by reference TRBV5-5 and TRBJ1-2, is DAGVTQSPTHLIKTRGQQVTLRCSPISGHKSVSWYQQVLGQGPQFIFQYYEKEERGRGNFPDRFSARQFPNYSSELNVNALLLGDSALYLCASSSPFRGAFGYTFGSGTRLTVV.

This clonotype was seen many times. The V and J genes are TRBV5-1 and TRBJ2-1; TRBD2 matches at 9 bases. CDR3 length: 17 amino acids. Germline V lookup: CDR1 SGHRS, CDR2 YFSETQ. The J segment lost 8 bases and the V segment lost 5 bases, leaving 17 bases of the junction unmatched. The CDR3 region has the DNA TGCGCCAGCAGTCGGGCGGGTAGCGGGGGTATATTAGATGAGCAGTTCTTC. It translates to CASSRAGSGGILDEQFF. The variable domain in full, completed from reference TRBV5-1 and TRBJ2-1, reads KAGVTQTPRYLIKTRGQQVTLSCSPISGHRSVSWYQQTPGQGLQFLFEYFSETQRNKGNFPGRFSGRQFSNSRSEMNVSTLELGDSALYLCASSRAGSGGILDEQFFGPGTRLTVL.

The chain combines TRBV4-1 with TRBJ1-2; D call uncertain. The CDR3 extends over 16 amino acids. The ends were cut back, 3 bases at V and 7 bases at J, with 21 bases in the middle. CDR1 is MGHRA and CDR2 is YSYEKL in the germline V gene. The CDR3 here is CASSQGARMDRGGYTF. The CDR3 nucleotides are TGCGCCAGCAGCCAGGGCGCACGAATGGACCGGGGTGGCTACACCTTC.

The V and J genes are TRBV6-5 and TRBJ1-5; 10 bases match TRBD1. The CDR3 consists of 14 residues. V shed 5 bases and J 6 bases; nucleotides not matched to a gene: 4. CDR1 and CDR2 (germline): MNHEY, SVGAGI. The CDR3 region is CASSADRGRQPQHF. The CDR3 DNA follows: TGTGCCAGCAGTGCAGACAGGGGGCGTCAGCCCCAGCATTTT.